This T cell receptor beta chain was sequenced for a study of OX40 agonist ivuxolimab in advanced cancers. Clones were read by immunoSEQ multiplex PCR, and TCRdb kept only the in-frame ones, dropping some. In the table there are some 72,000 clones, about nine tenths of which are singletons. In germline, CDR1 is SEHNR, CDR2 FQNEAQ (reference sequence). V lost 5 bases, J lost 6 bases, and 6 bases stayed unmatched. The CDR3 is 15 amino acids. The study's findings and limits: Averaged across samples, CD8+ T cells carried more expanded clones than CD4+ did. At 0.1 to 3.0 mg/kg and by week 6, CD4+ and CD8+ T cells in the blood had expanded clonally.

Turning to this clone: The antigen remains unidentified.

The TCR comes from an adult with an advanced solid tumor such as melanoma, head and neck, liver or kidney cancer. Sequenced material: CD4+ or CD8+ T cells sorted from blood, taken in a trial of the OX40 agonist ivuxolimab. The chain couples TRBV7-9 to TRBJ1-4; TRBD1 agrees at 10 bases. CDR3 region: CASSQWDRGHEKLFF. CDR3 sequence (DNA): TGTGCCAGCAGCCAATGGGACAGGGGACATGAAAAACTGTTTTTT.